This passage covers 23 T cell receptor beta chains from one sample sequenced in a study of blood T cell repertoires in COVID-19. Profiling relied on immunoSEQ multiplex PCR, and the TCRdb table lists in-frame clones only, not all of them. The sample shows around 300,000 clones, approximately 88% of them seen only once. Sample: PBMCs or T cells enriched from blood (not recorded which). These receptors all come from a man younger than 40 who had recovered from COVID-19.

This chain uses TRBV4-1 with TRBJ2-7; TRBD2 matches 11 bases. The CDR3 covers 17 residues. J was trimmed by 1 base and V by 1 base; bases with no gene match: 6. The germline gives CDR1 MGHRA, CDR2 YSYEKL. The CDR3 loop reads CASSQGVSGGASYEQYF. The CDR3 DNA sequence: TGCGCCAGCAGCCAAGGGGTTAGCGGGGGGGCTTCCTACGAGCAGTACTTC.

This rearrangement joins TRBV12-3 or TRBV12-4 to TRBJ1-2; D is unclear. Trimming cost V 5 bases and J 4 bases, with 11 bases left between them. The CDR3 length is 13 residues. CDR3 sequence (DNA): TGTGCCAGCAGTGTTACAATCTCCTATGGCTACACCTTC. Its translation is CASSVTISYGYTF.

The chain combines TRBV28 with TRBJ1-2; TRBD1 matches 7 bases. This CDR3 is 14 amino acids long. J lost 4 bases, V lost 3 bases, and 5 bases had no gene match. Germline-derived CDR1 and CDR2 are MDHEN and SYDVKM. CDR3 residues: CASSFSDRAYGYTF. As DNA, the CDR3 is TGTGCCAGCAGTTTTTCAGACAGGGCCTATGGCTACACCTTC.

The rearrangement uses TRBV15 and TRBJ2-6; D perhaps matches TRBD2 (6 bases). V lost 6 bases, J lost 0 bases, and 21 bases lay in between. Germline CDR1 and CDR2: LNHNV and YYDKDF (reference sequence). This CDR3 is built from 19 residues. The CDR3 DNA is TGTGCCACCAGAGGGAGTAGGGCGGGGATCTACTCTGGGGCCAACGTCCTGACTTTC. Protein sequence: CATRGSRAGIYSGANVLTF.

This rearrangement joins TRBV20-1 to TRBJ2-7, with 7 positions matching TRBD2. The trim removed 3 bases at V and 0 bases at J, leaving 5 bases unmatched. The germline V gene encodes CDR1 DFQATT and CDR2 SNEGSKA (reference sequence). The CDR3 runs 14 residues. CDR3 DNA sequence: TGCAGTGCTAGTCGCGGGGGTGCCTCCTACGAGCAGTACTTC. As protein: CSASRGGASYEQYF.

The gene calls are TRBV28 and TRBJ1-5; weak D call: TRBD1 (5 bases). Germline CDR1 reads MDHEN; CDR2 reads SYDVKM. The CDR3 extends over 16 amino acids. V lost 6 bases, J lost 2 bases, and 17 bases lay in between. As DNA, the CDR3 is TGTGCCAGCAGCTCGCTCGGGGGTTGGGGCAATCAGCCCCAGCATTTT. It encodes CASSSLGGWGNQPQHF.

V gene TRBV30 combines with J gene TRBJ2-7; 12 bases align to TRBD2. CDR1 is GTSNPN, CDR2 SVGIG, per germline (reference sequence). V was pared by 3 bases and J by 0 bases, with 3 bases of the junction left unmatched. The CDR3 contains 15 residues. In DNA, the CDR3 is TGTGCCTGGAGGGGGACTAGCGGGTACTCCTACGAGCAGTACTTC. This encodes CAWRGTSGYSYEQYF.

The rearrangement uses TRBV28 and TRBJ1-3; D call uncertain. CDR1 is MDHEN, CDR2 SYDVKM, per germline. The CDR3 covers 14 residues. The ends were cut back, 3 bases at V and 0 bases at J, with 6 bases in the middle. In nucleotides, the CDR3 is TGTGCCAGCAGTTTTTTCAGCTCTGGAAACACCATATATTTT. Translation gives CASSFFSSGNTIYF.

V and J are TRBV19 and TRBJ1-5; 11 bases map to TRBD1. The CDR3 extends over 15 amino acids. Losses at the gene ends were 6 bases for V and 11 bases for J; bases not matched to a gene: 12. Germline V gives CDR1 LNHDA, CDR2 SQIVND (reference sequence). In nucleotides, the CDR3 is TGTGCCAGTAGCCGTTACCGGGACAGGGGGAGTTCCCAGCATTTT. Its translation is CASSRYRDRGSSQHF.

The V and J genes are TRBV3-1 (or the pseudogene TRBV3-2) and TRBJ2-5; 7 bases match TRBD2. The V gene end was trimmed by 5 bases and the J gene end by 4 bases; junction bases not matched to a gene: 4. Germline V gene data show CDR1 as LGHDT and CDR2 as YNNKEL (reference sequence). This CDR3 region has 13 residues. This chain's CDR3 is CASSGRGGETQYF. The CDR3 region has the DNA TGTGCCAGCAGCGGGAGGGGCGGAGAGACCCAGTACTTC.

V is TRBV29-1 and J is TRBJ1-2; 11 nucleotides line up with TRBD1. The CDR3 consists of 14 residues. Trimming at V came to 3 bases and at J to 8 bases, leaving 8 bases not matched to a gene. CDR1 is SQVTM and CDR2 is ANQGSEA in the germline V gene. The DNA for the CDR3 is TGCAGCGTTGAGGGACAGGGGGGCGCCGGGGGCTACACCTTC. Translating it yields CSVEGQGGAGGYTF.

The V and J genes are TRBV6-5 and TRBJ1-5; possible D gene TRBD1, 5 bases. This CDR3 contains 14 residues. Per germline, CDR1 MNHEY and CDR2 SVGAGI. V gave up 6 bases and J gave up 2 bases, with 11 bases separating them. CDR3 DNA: TGTGCCAGCAGCCCCAGGGCTGGCAATCAGCCCCAGCATTTT. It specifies CASSPRAGNQPQHF.

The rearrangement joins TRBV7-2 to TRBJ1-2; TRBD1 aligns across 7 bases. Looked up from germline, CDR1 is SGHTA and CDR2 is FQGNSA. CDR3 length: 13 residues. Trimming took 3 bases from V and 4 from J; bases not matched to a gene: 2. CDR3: CASSFGTAYGYTF. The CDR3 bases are TGTGCCAGCAGCTTCGGGACAGCCTATGGCTACACCTTC.

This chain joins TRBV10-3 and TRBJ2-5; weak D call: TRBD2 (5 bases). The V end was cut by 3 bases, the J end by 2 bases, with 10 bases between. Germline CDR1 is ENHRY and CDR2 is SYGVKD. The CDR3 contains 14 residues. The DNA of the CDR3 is TGTGCCATCAGTGACGCGGGCAGACAAGAGACCCAGTACTTC. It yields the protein CAISDAGRQETQYF.

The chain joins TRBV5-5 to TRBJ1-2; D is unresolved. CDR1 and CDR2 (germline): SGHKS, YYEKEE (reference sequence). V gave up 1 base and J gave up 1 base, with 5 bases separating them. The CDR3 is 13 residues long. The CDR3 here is CASSLRSNYGYTF. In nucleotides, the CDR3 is TGTGCCAGCAGCTTGAGGAGTAACTATGGCTACACCTTC.

CDR3 residues: CASSLYTGVNTEAFF. The CDR3 DNA sequence: TGTGCCAGTAGTCTTTACACAGGGGTGAACACTGAAGCTTTCTTT. The rearrangement uses TRBV19 and TRBJ1-1; the match to TRBD1 covers 7 bases. The CDR3 sequence is 15 residues long. Trimming took 5 bases from V and 0 from J; bases not matched to a gene: 6. Germline lookup yields CDR1 LNHDA and CDR2 SQIVND (reference sequence).

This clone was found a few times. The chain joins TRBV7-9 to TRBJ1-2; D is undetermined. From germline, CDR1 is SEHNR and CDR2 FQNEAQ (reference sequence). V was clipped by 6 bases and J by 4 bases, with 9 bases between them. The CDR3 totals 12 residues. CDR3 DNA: TGTGCCAGCAGTTACTTAGCCTATGGCTACACCTTC. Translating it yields CASSYLAYGYTF.

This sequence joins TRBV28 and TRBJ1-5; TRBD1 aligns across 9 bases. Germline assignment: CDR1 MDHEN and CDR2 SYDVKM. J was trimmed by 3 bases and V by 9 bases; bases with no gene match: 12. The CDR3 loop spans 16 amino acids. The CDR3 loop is CASIRRGQGTNQPQHF. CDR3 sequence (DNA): TGTGCCAGTATTCGACGGGGACAGGGCACCAATCAGCCCCAGCATTTT.

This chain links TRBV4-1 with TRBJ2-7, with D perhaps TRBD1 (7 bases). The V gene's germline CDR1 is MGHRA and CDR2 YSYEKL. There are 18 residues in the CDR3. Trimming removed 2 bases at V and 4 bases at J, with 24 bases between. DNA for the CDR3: TGCGCCAGCAGCCAACCCGGGGATAGAGCAGGGGGGAAATACGAGCAGTACTTC. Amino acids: CASSQPGDRAGGKYEQYF.

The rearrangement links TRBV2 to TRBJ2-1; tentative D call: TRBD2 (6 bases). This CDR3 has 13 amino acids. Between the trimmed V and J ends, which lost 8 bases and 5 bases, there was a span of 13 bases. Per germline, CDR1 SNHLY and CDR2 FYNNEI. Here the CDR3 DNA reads TGTGCCAGCGCGGGACCATCGAACAATGAGCAGTTCTTC. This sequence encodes CASAGPSNNEQFF.

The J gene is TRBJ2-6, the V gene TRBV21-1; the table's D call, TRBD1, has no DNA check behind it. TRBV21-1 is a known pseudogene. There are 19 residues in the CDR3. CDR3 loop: CASSRWDRGQIPGANVLTF. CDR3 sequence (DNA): TGTGCCAGCAGCAGATGGGACAGGGGGCAAATACCTGGGGCCAACGTCCTGACTTTC.

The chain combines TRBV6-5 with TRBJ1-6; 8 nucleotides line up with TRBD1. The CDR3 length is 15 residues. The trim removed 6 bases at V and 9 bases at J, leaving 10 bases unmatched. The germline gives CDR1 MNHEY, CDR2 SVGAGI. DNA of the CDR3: TGTGCCAGCAGCCCCGGACAGGGCTGGGGTTCACCCCTCCACTTT. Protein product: CASSPGQGWGSPLHF.

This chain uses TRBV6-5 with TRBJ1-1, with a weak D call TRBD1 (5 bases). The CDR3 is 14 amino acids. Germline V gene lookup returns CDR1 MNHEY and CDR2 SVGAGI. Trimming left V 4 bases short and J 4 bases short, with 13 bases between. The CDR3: CASSSRVESTEAFF. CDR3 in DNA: TGTGCCAGCAGTTCCAGGGTCGAAAGCACTGAAGCTTTCTTT.